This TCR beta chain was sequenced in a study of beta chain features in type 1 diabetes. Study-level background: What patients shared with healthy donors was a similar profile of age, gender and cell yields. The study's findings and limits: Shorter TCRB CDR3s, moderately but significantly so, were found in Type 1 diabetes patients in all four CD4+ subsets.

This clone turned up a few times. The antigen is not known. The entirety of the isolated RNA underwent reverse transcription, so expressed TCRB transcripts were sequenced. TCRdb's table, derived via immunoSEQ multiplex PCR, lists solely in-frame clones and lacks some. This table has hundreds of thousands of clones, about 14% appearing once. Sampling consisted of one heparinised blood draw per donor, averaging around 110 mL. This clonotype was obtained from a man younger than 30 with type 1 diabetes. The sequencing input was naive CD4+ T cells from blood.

This CDR3 is CSVSEGAEYYEQYF. Here the CDR3 DNA reads TGCAGCGTTTCTGAAGGGGCGGAGTACTACGAGCAGTACTTC. The rearrangement links TRBV29-1 to TRBJ2-7; possibly TRBD1 for D (5 bases). Germline values: CDR1 SQVTM, CDR2 ANQGSEA. This CDR3 region has 14 residues. The V gene lost 5 bases and the J gene lost 3 bases, with 17 bases spanning the gap.